The next 26 T cell receptor beta chains were all read from a single sample in a study of PD-L1 blockade in urothelial cancer. Time point of the sample: peripheral blood 6 weeks after treatment start. Using immunoSEQ multiplex PCR, the repertoire was profiled, and TCRdb retains in-frame clones only, with some absent. The sample yields more than 40,000 clones, 83% seen once. The input for sequencing was PBMCs, taken around atezolizumab (anti-PD-L1) treatment. These receptors all stem from a man aged 55 to 69 with urothelial cancer.

The chain is built from TRBV19 and TRBJ1-5, with 7 bases lining up with TRBD1. Trimming took 5 bases from V and 0 from J; bases not matched to a gene: 4. Germline V gives CDR1 LNHDA, CDR2 SQIVND (reference sequence). There are 15 residues in the CDR3. For the CDR3, the DNA is TGTGCCAGTAGTGACACAGGGGCTAGCAATCAGCCCCAGCATTTT. Translated: CASSDTGASNQPQHF.

The CDR3 coding sequence is TGTGCCAGTAGCAAGGGGGTCACACCTAACTATGGCTACACCTTC. It is translated as CASSKGVTPNYGYTF. The chain links TRBV19 to TRBJ1-2, with D perhaps TRBD1 (6 bases). V shed 6 bases and J shed 0 bases, with 14 bases lying between them. CDR3 length: 15 residues. The V gene's germline CDR1 is LNHDA and CDR2 SQIVND (reference sequence).

The V and J genes are TRBV28 and TRBJ2-4, with TRBD1 matching 8 bases. Germline V gene lookup returns CDR1 MDHEN and CDR2 SYDVKM. J gave up 3 bases and V 5 bases, and 0 bases lay outside the gene matches. The CDR3 totals 13 residues. The CDR3 region is CASSTGGKNIQYF. In DNA form, the CDR3 reads TGTGCCAGCAGTACAGGGGGCAAAAACATTCAGTACTTC.

V usage is TRBV20-1 and J usage is TRBJ2-7; 7 bases fit TRBD1. CDR1 DFQATT and CDR2 SNEGSKA come from the germline V gene (reference sequence). CDR3 size: 11 residues. The CDR3 DNA follows: TGCGTGGGACAGTTCGGTAACGAGCAGTACTTC. This gives the protein CVGQFGNEQYF.

This clone appeared a single time. This rearrangement joins TRBV6-5 to TRBJ1-1; D gene ambiguous. V shed 6 bases and J shed 5 bases, with 16 bases lying between them. This CDR3 contains 14 residues. The germline V gene has CDR1 MNHEY and CDR2 SVGAGI. This CDR3 is CASSPEVGRTEAFF. The DNA for the CDR3 is TGTGCCAGCAGCCCCGAGGTCGGAAGGACTGAAGCTTTCTTT.

The genes are TRBV25-1 and TRBJ2-7, with 8 bases fitting TRBD1. This CDR3 is built from 14 residues. The V gene end was trimmed by 7 bases and the J gene end by 2 bases; junction bases not matched to a gene: 7. CDR1 MGHDK and CDR2 SYGVNS come from the germline V gene. CDR3 region: CASNGGQGAYEQYF. The CDR3 DNA reads as TGTGCCAGCAATGGAGGACAGGGAGCCTACGAGCAGTACTTC.

The chain links TRBV5-6 to TRBJ1-4, with 9 bases matching TRBD1. The J segment lost 2 bases and the V segment lost 3 bases, leaving 14 bases of the junction unmatched. Germline-derived CDR1 and CDR2 are SGHDT and YYEEEE. The CDR3 extends over 19 amino acids. This CDR3 reads CASSSDLTGGRTTNEKLFF. The CDR3, as DNA: TGTGCCAGCAGCTCGGACCTAACAGGGGGCCGGACTACTAATGAAAAACTGTTTTTT.

The chain carries TRBV4-1 and TRBJ1-5; D is possibly TRBD1 (5 bases). V dropped 4 bases and J dropped 0 bases, with 19 bases sitting between them. CDR3 length equals 18 residues. Germline V gene lookup returns CDR1 MGHRA and CDR2 YSYEKL. The DNA for the CDR3 is TGCGCCAGCAGCCCACGCTTTACAGGAGATGATAGCAATCAGCCCCAGCATTTT. Protein: CASSPRFTGDDSNQPQHF.

The chain is built from TRBV9 and TRBJ2-2; maybe TRBD2 (5 bases). CDR3 length: 14 amino acids. The V and J ends lost 0 bases and 6 bases respectively, with 9 bases between them. CDR1 is SGDLS, CDR2 YYNGEE, per germline. In nucleotides, the CDR3 is TGTGCCAGCAGCGTAGGAGCGGCGGCCGGGGAGCTGTTTTTT. As protein: CASSVGAAAGELFF.

J is TRBJ2-7 and V is TRBV19, with 9 bases aligning to TRBD1. J gave up 8 bases and V 6 bases, and 20 bases lay outside the gene matches. The CDR3 is made up of 17 amino acids. Per the germline V gene, CDR1 is LNHDA and CDR2 is SQIVND (reference sequence). The CDR3 loop reads CASSLSQTTGGSFQQYF. The CDR3 bases are TGTGCCAGTAGCCTATCACAGACGACAGGGGGATCTTTCCAGCAGTACTTC.

V and J are TRBV6-5 and TRBJ2-7, with 12 bases identical to TRBD1. Germline assignment: CDR1 MNHEY and CDR2 SVGAGI. The junction had 6 bases not matched to a gene; V was cut back by 6 bases and J by 6 bases. The CDR3 is 14 amino acids. CDR3 residues: CASRGQGALGEQYF. The CDR3 DNA sequence: TGTGCCAGCAGGGGACAGGGGGCCCTGGGCGAGCAGTACTTC.

The chain combines TRBV9 with TRBJ2-3; TRBD2 aligns across 13 bases. Unmatched junction bases numbered 7, after V lost 0 bases and J lost 6 bases. The CDR3 length is 17 residues. Germline V gene data show CDR1 as SGDLS and CDR2 as YYNGEE. CDR3 amino acids: CASSVGRTSGGLDTQYF. CDR3 bases: TGTGCCAGCAGCGTAGGCCGGACTAGCGGGGGACTGGATACGCAGTATTTT. Variable domain in full (rest from reference TRBV9 and TRBJ2-3): DSGVTQTPKHLITATGQRVTLRCSPRSGDLSVYWYQQSLDQGLQFLIQYYNGEERAKGNILERFSAQQFPDLHSELNLSSLELGDSALYFCASSVGRTSGGLDTQYFGPGTRLTVL.

The chain combines TRBV27 with TRBJ2-1; TRBD1 aligns across 10 bases. The CDR3 has 16 amino acids. V trimming: 10 bases; J trimming: 9 bases; junction bases outside the gene matches: 18. The V gene's germline CDR1 is MNHEY and CDR2 SMNVEV (reference sequence). The CDR3 protein is CATKHPGDRGNSEQFF. The CDR3 nucleotides read TGTGCCACCAAACACCCCGGGGACAGGGGTAATTCTGAGCAGTTCTTC.

This clone is a singleton in its sample. The chain employs TRBV5-5 and TRBJ2-7; TRBD1 matches at 7 bases. V was clipped by 4 bases and J by 5 bases; unmatched bases: 6. The CDR3 contains 13 residues. Looked up from germline, CDR1 is SGHKS and CDR2 is YYEKEE (reference sequence). The CDR3 sequence: CASSRDSWDEQYF. The CDR3 region has the DNA TGTGCCAGCAGCCGGGACAGCTGGGACGAGCAGTACTTC.

The chain recombines TRBV15 with TRBJ2-5; D perhaps matches TRBD1 (5 bases). V was clipped by 4 bases and J by 1 base, with 13 bases between them. Germline V lookup: CDR1 LNHNV, CDR2 YYDKDF (reference sequence). This CDR3 has 15 residues. CDR3 nucleotides: TGTGCCACCAGCAAACCCCAGGGCGCCCAAGAGACCCAGTACTTC. The encoded protein is CATSKPQGAQETQYF.

There are a few counts of this clone. The J gene is TRBJ1-3, the V gene TRBV30; D call uncertain. Germline V gene data show CDR1 as GTSNPN and CDR2 as SVGIG (reference sequence). V gave up 3 bases and J gave up 0 bases, with 12 bases separating them. This CDR3 is built from 15 residues. The CDR3 DNA sequence: TGTGCCTGGAGCAAAGTCCGACTCTCTGGAAACACCATATATTTT. Translated: CAWSKVRLSGNTIYF.

This clone was seen more than once but under ten times. The CDR3 nucleotides are TGTGCCAGCGGGGGGGACATGGAGGGGGAGCTGTTTTTT. Encoded protein: CASGGDMEGELFF. The gene calls are TRBV27 and TRBJ2-2; D perhaps matches TRBD2 (7 bases). Deletions cut 8 bases from V and 8 bases from J, with 15 bases between. The length of the CDR3 is 13 residues. Germline CDR1 and CDR2: MNHEY and SMNVEV (reference sequence).

This chain joins TRBV29-1 and TRBJ2-7; the D is unclear. CDR1 and CDR2 (germline): SQVTM, ANQGSEA. The CDR3 is made up of 11 amino acids. V lost 6 bases to trimming and J lost 1 base, with 7 bases between them. For the CDR3, the DNA is TGCAGCGTGGCCTTTTCCTACGAGCAGTACTTC. Its translation: CSVAFSYEQYF.

This clone was detected once. This chain links TRBV7-9 with TRBJ2-7; 8 bases agree with TRBD2. With V trimmed by 5 bases and J by 2 bases, 2 bases remained unmatched. Germline lookup yields CDR1 SEHNR and CDR2 FQNEAQ (reference sequence). The CDR3 is 13 amino acids. The CDR3 loop reads CASSEGLAYEQYF. CDR3 nucleotide sequence: TGTGCCAGCAGCGAGGGACTAGCCTACGAGCAGTACTTC. Filled out from reference TRBV7-9 and TRBJ2-7, the complete variable domain reads DTGVSQNPRHKITKRGQNVTFRCDPISEHNRLYWYRQTLGQGPEFLTYFQNEAQLEKSRLLSDRFSAERPKGSFSTLEIQRTEQGDSAMYLCASSEGLAYEQYFGPGTRLTVT.

This chain uses TRBV11-3 with TRBJ2-5; TRBD2 matches at 8 bases. CDR3 length: 16 residues. Per germline, CDR1 SGHNT and CDR2 YENEEA. Trimming cost V 1 base and J 5 bases; bases outside gene matches: 9. The CDR3 sequence: CASSLGSGGGRETQYF. CDR3 nucleotide sequence: TGTGCCAGCAGCTTAGGGAGTGGCGGGGGGAGGGAGACCCAGTACTTC.

This clone was detected a few times. The rearrangement uses TRBV27 and TRBJ1-5; maybe TRBD1 (5 bases). From germline, CDR1 is MNHEY and CDR2 SMNVEV (reference sequence). Trimming pared 6 bases from V and 0 bases from J, leaving 12 bases between. There are 15 residues in the CDR3. Here the CDR3 reads CASRPSTDSNQPQHF. The CDR3 bases are TGTGCCAGCAGACCCTCGACAGATAGCAATCAGCCCCAGCATTTT.

The chain carries TRBV19 and TRBJ2-7; no firm D call. Trimming left V 9 bases short and J 2 bases short, with 20 bases between. Per the germline V gene, CDR1 is LNHDA and CDR2 is SQIVND (reference sequence). The CDR3 runs to 15 residues. CDR3 sequence: CASAKTQTQPYEQYF. CDR3 nucleotide sequence: TGTGCCAGCGCAAAAACTCAGACACAACCCTACGAGCAGTACTTC. Variable domain in full (rest from reference TRBV19 and TRBJ2-7): DGGITQSPKYLFRKEGQNVTLSCEQNLNHDAMYWYRQDPGQGLRLIYYSQIVNDFQKGDIAEGYSVSREKKESFPLTVTSAQKNPTAFYLCASAKTQTQPYEQYFGPGTRLTVT.

This rearrangement joins TRBV2 to TRBJ2-7; TRBD1 might be the D (5 bases). The germline CDR1 and CDR2 sequences are SNHLY and FYNNEI. CDR3 length equals 15 residues. V was pared by 5 bases and J by 3 bases, with 17 bases between. The CDR3 sequence is CASSSDRYHFYEQYF. DNA for the CDR3: TGTGCCAGCAGTTCCGACAGATATCACTTCTACGAGCAGTACTTC.

This sequence joins TRBV18 and TRBJ2-3; 14 nucleotides match TRBD2. The ends lost 0 bases at V and 2 bases at J; junction bases unmatched: 4. Per the germline V gene, CDR1 is KGHSH and CDR2 is LQKENI. The CDR3 has 18 residues. CDR3 sequence reads: CASSPPGLAGDDTDTQYF. The CDR3 DNA follows: TGTGCCAGCTCACCACCGGGACTAGCGGGGGACGACACAGATACGCAGTATTTT.

This rearrangement joins TRBV28 to TRBJ1-2; D gene unclear. The germline V and J ends were trimmed by 4 bases and 4 bases, with 16 bases remaining between them. This CDR3 is 15 amino acids long. The germline V gene encodes CDR1 MDHEN and CDR2 SYDVKM. For the CDR3, the DNA is TGTGCCAGCAGTTCTCCGGGGAGTCTAGGCTATGGCTACACCTTC. It encodes CASSSPGSLGYGYTF.

V and J are TRBV30 and TRBJ1-1; TRBD1 might be the D (5 bases). Germline assignment: CDR1 GTSNPN and CDR2 SVGIG (reference sequence). V lost 0 bases, J lost 3 bases, and 14 bases lay in between. CDR3 length: 15 residues. Here the CDR3 DNA reads TGTGCCTGGAGTGTAGGGGTTAACGGGTACACTGAAGCTTTCTTT. Translated, it gives CAWSVGVNGYTEAFF.